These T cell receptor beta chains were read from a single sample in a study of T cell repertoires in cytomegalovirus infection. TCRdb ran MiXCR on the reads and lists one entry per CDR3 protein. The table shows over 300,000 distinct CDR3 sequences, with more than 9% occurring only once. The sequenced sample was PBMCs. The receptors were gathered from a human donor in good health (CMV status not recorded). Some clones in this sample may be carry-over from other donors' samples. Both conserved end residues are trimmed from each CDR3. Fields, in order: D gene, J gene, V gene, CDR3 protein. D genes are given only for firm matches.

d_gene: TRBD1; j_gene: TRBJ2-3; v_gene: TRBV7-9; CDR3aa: ASTPFWGQGRDTQY
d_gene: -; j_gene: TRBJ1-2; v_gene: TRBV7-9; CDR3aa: ASSPAGLTYGYT
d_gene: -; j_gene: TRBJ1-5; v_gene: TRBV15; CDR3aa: ATKLQGGNQPQH
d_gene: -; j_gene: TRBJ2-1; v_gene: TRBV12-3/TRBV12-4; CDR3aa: ASTIGPQGGYNEQF
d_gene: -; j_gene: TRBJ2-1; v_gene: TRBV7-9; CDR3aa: ASSLGSNRNEQF
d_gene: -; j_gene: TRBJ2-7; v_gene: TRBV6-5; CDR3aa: ASSYLGPRAYEQY
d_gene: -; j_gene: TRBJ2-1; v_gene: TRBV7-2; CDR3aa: ASSLQASPTDEQF
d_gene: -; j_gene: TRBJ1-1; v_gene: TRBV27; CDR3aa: ASSPPGGDTEAF
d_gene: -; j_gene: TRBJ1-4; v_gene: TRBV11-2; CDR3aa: ASSLESGGLGEKLF
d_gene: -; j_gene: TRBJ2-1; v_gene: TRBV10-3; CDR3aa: AISDLGRNNEQF
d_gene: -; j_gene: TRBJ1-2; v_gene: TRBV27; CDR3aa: ASSPVDRPYGYT
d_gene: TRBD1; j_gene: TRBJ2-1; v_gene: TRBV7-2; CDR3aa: ASSTRQGQVNEQF
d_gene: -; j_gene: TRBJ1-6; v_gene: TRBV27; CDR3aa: ASSLGREDGGSPLH
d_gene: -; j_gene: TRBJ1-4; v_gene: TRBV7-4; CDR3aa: ASSSLSGMTNEKLF
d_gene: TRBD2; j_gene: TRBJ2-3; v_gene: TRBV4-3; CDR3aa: ASSQDARGLAGADTQY
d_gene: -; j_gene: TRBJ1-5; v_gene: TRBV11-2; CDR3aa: ASSLVRGFTQPQH
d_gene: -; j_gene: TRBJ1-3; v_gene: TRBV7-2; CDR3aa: ASSLVEAGRNTIY
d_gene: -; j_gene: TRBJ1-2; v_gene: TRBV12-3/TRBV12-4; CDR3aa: ASGKTDTNFYGYT
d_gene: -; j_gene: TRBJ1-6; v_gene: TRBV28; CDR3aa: ASSLFLNSPLH
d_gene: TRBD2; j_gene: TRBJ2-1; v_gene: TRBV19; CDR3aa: ASSRTSGRSSYNGQF
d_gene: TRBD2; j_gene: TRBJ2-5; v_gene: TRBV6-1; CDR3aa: ASSVLAGGLETQY
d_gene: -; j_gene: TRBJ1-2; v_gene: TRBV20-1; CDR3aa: SASLGANYGYT
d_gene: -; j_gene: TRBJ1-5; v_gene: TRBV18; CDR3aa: ASSPPVNQPQH
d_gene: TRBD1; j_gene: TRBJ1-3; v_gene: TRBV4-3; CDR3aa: ASSQDSTGAGNTIY